The entry that follows covers one T cell receptor beta chain sequence. Its antigen is not identified. Between the trimmed V and J ends, which lost 1 base and 9 bases, there was a span of 19 bases. The germline CDR1 and CDR2 sequences are MGHRA and YSYEKL. The CDR3 runs to 17 residues. This record comes from a study of T cell responses to AZD1222 COVID-19 vaccine. Findings of the study overall: Spike-spanning, vaccine-associated CD4 TCRs were dominant at 160-218 and 743-854. Receipt of two AZD1222 doses was followed by a rise in Spike-specific TCR breadth and depth. Females outnumbered males among donors, who were mostly white British; clonal diversity was possibly underestimated.

TCRdb's table, derived via immunoSEQ multiplex PCR, lists solely in-frame clones and lacks some. The repertoire holds about 39,000 clones, with approximately 88% as singletons. The sample consisted of peripheral blood, taken 28 days after the second dose of the MenACWY control vaccine. The chain couples TRBV4-1 to TRBJ1-6; D remains unclear. This receptor was taken from an adult who received the MenACWY meningococcal vaccine as a control. The CDR3 nucleotides are TGCGCCAGCAGCCAAGGGACCAGAACATCCTCGGTTTCACCCCTCCACTTT. Translated: CASSQGTRTSSVSPLHF.